These 28 T cell receptor beta chains came from one sample sequenced in a study of T cell repertoires in ileal Crohn's disease. Regarding time point: inflamed ileum from the surgical specimen. Sequencing used immunoSEQ multiplex PCR; TCRdb keeps in-frame clones, though not all of them. The sample holds 9,500 to 12,000 clones, 87% seen once. Sequencing was done on a sample of ileal tissue. The source is an adult with Crohn's disease.

The V call is TRBV7-8, the J call TRBJ1-5, with 7 bases aligning to TRBD1. This CDR3 is 13 amino acids long. CDR1 and CDR2 from the germline V gene are SGHVS and FQNEAQ. V lost 7 bases, J lost 6 bases, and 6 bases stayed unmatched. CDR3 protein: CASNRQGGQPQHF. In DNA form, the CDR3 reads TGTGCCAGCAACCGACAGGGAGGTCAGCCCCAGCATTTT.

V and J are TRBV5-1 and TRBJ2-3; unclear D gene. V was pared by 1 base and J by 6 bases, with 12 bases between. Germline V gene data show CDR1 as SGHRS and CDR2 as YFSETQ. CDR3 size: 14 residues. The CDR3 DNA sequence: TGCGCCAGCAGCTTGAGTCCGGACGGGGATACGCAGTATTTT. Translating it yields CASSLSPDGDTQYF.

This rearrangement joins TRBV4-3 to TRBJ1-2; D ambiguous. This CDR3 spans 16 amino acids. CDR1 LGHNA and CDR2 YSLEER come from the germline V gene. Trimming shortened V by 0 bases and J by 9 bases, and 20 bases separated the two germline ends. CDR3 protein: CASSQDRTGFWNRYTF. CDR3 in DNA: TGCGCCAGCAGCCAAGATCGAACGGGATTCTGGAATCGCTACACCTTC.

V is TRBV4-1 and J is TRBJ2-5, with 8 bases fitting TRBD1. CDR3 size: 15 residues. V lost 4 bases to trimming and J lost 5 bases; unmatched junction nucleotides: 9. Germline CDR1 reads MGHRA; CDR2 reads YSYEKL. CDR3 nucleotides: TGCGCCAGCAGCCCTGGGACAGGCCTCCCGGAGACCCAGTACTTC. Translating it yields CASSPGTGLPETQYF.

J is TRBJ1-1 and V is TRBV5-6; 8 bases agree with TRBD1. J lost 1 base, V lost 6 bases, and 11 bases had no gene match. CDR3 size: 16 residues. Germline V gene lookup returns CDR1 SGHDT and CDR2 YYEEEE. CDR3 sequence: CASNADRGKRNTEAFF. DNA of the CDR3: TGTGCCAGCAACGCCGACAGGGGTAAAAGGAACACTGAAGCTTTCTTT.

Only a few counts were recorded for this clone. The chain couples TRBV5-6 to TRBJ1-1; D is ambiguous. Germline V gene lookup returns CDR1 SGHDT and CDR2 YYEEEE. Trimming stripped 1 base from V and 6 bases from J, with 10 bases between. This CDR3 region has 13 residues. This CDR3 reads CASSLISVAEAFF. DNA for the CDR3: TGTGCCAGCAGCTTGATCTCCGTGGCTGAAGCTTTCTTT.

V and J are TRBV7-2 and TRBJ1-2; D might be TRBD1 (5 bases). Germline CDR1 reads SGHTA; CDR2 reads FQGNSA. The CDR3 spans 15 residues. The ends were cut back, 2 bases at V and 4 bases at J, with 14 bases in the middle. The CDR3 spells CASSLRGEGTYGYTF. The CDR3 DNA reads TGTGCCAGCAGCTTAAGGGGTGAGGGTACCTATGGCTACACCTTC.

The chain employs TRBV5-1 and TRBJ2-1; maybe TRBD2 (6 bases). V was pared by 7 bases and J by 5 bases, with 19 bases between. This CDR3 contains 15 residues. CDR1 is SGHRS, CDR2 YFSETQ, per germline. CDR3 coding DNA: TGCGCCAGCCGATACTCCGGGACTTTTAACAATGAGCAGTTCTTC. Translation gives CASRYSGTFNNEQFF.

This chain connects TRBV11-1 to TRBJ1-1, with D tentatively TRBD1 (6 bases). This CDR3 has 15 amino acids. Germline values: CDR1 SGHAT, CDR2 FQDESV (reference sequence). V dropped 6 bases and J dropped 7 bases, with 21 bases sitting between them. The CDR3 DNA follows: TGTGCCAGCAGGTTGGGACGGGGGCAGGTTGGTGAAGCTTTCTTT. Amino acids: CASRLGRGQVGEAFF.

Only a few counts were recorded for this clone. The rearrangement joins TRBV9 to TRBJ1-2; no clear D. Germline V CDR1 and CDR2: SGDLS, YYNGEE. The CDR3 is 13 residues long. Trimming removed 0 bases from V and 1 base from J, with 4 bases in between. The CDR3 is CASSVGVNYGYTF. The CDR3, as DNA: TGTGCCAGCAGCGTAGGAGTTAACTATGGCTACACCTTC. The complete variable domain, with remaining parts taken from reference TRBV9 and TRBJ1-2, reads DSGVTQTPKHLITATGQRVTLRCSPRSGDLSVYWYQQSLDQGLQFLIQYYNGEERAKGNILERFSAQQFPDLHSELNLSSLELGDSALYFCASSVGVNYGYTFGSGTRLTVV.

The chain couples TRBV5-1 to TRBJ2-3; unclear D gene. The CDR3 has 13 amino acids. Germline values: CDR1 SGHRS, CDR2 YFSETQ. V lost 0 bases to trimming and J lost 5 bases, with 7 bases between them. The DNA for the CDR3 is TGCGCCAGCAGCTTGGGCTCTGGAGATACGCAGTATTTT. It encodes CASSLGSGDTQYF.

This clone was detected once. J is TRBJ1-2 and V is TRBV5-4, with 7 bases matching TRBD1. Per germline, CDR1 SGHNT and CDR2 YYREEE (reference sequence). Losses at the gene ends were 2 bases for V and 5 bases for J; bases not matched to a gene: 6. This CDR3 comprises 14 residues. DNA of the CDR3: TGTGCCAGCAGCTTACAGGGGTCGGGATATGGCTACACCTTC. This sequence encodes CASSLQGSGYGYTF.

The CDR3 sequence: CASTPTAMNTEAFF. DNA of the CDR3: TGTGCCAGCACTCCGACCGCGATGAACACTGAAGCTTTCTTT. J is TRBJ1-1 and V is TRBV6-6; D is ambiguous. The CDR3 has 14 amino acids. Per the germline V gene, CDR1 is MNHNY and CDR2 is SVGAGI (reference sequence). V was clipped by 7 bases and J by 0 bases, with 12 bases between them.

The chain joins TRBV7-3 to TRBJ2-3, with 11 bases fitting TRBD2. CDR3 length: 19 amino acids. V shed 5 bases and J 5 bases; nucleotides not matched to a gene: 18. Germline-derived CDR1 and CDR2 are SGHTA and FQGTGA. The DNA of the CDR3 is TGTGCCAGCAGCCTACTGGGGCTAGCGGGAGGTGGGGGAGAAGATACGCAGTATTTT. Encoded protein: CASSLLGLAGGGGEDTQYF.

The gene calls are TRBV2 and TRBJ2-7; D gene unclear. This CDR3 contains 12 residues. Germline lookup yields CDR1 SNHLY and CDR2 FYNNEI. V lost 6 bases, J lost 7 bases, and 13 bases lay in between. The CDR3 protein is CASRAPEKEQYV. Written as DNA, the CDR3 is TGTGCCAGCAGGGCCCCTGAAAAAGAGCAGTACGTC.

This clone showed up just once. The V gene is TRBV30, the J gene TRBJ1-2, with D possibly matching TRBD1 (6 bases). With 0 bases removed from V and 7 bases from J, the gap between germline ends came to 12 bases. Germline V gene lookup returns CDR1 GTSNPN and CDR2 SVGIG (reference sequence). This CDR3 region has 13 residues. CDR3 amino acids: CAWSVQQGRGYTF. CDR3 coding DNA: TGTGCCTGGAGTGTACAACAGGGACGTGGCTACACCTTC. The full variable domain, completed using reference TRBV30 and TRBJ1-2, is SQTIHQWPATLVQPVGSPLSLECTVEGTSNPNLYWYRQAAGRGLQLLFYSVGIGQISSEVPQNLSASRPQDRQFILSSKKLLLSDSGFYLCAWSVQQGRGYTFGSGTRLTVV.

This chain connects TRBV4-3 to TRBJ2-3; no firm D call. V lost 1 base to trimming and J lost 5 bases, with 4 bases between them. Germline V lookup: CDR1 LGHNA, CDR2 YSLEER. There are 12 residues in the CDR3. The CDR3 DNA follows: TGCGCCAGCAGCCAAGCTAAAGATACGCAGTATTTT. The encoded protein is CASSQAKDTQYF.

The rearrangement uses TRBV7-9 and TRBJ2-3; the match to TRBD2 covers 7 bases. The CDR3 is made up of 15 amino acids. Germline V CDR1 and CDR2: SEHNR, FQNEAQ (reference sequence). With 5 bases clipped from V and 4 bases from J, the junction kept 9 bases outside the gene matches. Here the CDR3 DNA reads TGTGCCAGCAGCCCCGAGGGCGGGAGCGCAGATACGCAGTATTTT. This translates into CASSPEGGSADTQYF.

This chain joins TRBV6-1 and TRBJ2-7, with TRBD1 matching 9 bases. V lost 2 bases to trimming and J lost 2 bases; unmatched junction nucleotides: 4. The CDR3 contains 15 residues. From germline, CDR1 is MNHNS and CDR2 SASEGT. The CDR3: CASSELGQGPYEQYV. CDR3 bases: TGTGCCAGCAGTGAATTAGGACAGGGGCCCTACGAGCAGTACGTC.

The gene calls are TRBV11-2 and TRBJ2-5, with D tentatively TRBD1 (7 bases). This CDR3 comprises 14 residues. From germline, CDR1 is SGHAT and CDR2 FQNNGV. Trimming left V 8 bases short and J 2 bases short, with 15 bases between. CDR3 region: CASSQTGRQETQYF. CDR3 DNA sequence: TGTGCCAGCTCCCAGACAGGGAGGCAAGAGACCCAGTACTTC.

The V and J genes are TRBV27 and TRBJ1-1; D unclear. This CDR3 comprises 13 residues. Germline-derived CDR1 and CDR2 are MNHEY and SMNVEV (reference sequence). V was trimmed by 2 bases and J by 0 bases, leaving 4 bases between them. CDR3 residues: CASSLNMNTEAFF. The CDR3 nucleotides read TGTGCCAGCAGTTTAAATATGAACACTGAAGCTTTCTTT.

The V gene is TRBV4-3, the J gene TRBJ1-3; the D is unclear. This CDR3 region has 16 residues. From germline, CDR1 is LGHNA and CDR2 YSLEER. Trimming took 1 base from V and 0 from J, leaving 10 bases between them. The DNA for the CDR3 is TGCGCCAGCAGCCAAGTTGCTGGGAGCTCTGGAAACACCATATATTTT. Translating gives CASSQVAGSSGNTIYF.

V and J are TRBV5-1 and TRBJ2-1, with 11 bases that match TRBD2. J lost 6 bases, V lost 0 bases, and 2 bases had no gene match. CDR3 length: 15 amino acids. The germline V gene encodes CDR1 SGHRS and CDR2 YFSETQ. CDR3 in amino acids: CASSLGSGRANEQFF. In DNA, the CDR3 is TGCGCCAGCAGCTTGGGTAGCGGGAGGGCCAATGAGCAGTTCTTC.

The rearrangement uses TRBV11-2 and TRBJ2-2; D is ambiguous. V shed 3 bases and J shed 4 bases, with 0 bases lying between them. CDR3 size: 11 residues. Germline V gives CDR1 SGHAT, CDR2 FQNNGV. CDR3 bases: TGTGCCAGCAGCTTCACCGGGGAGCTGTTTTTT. Amino acid sequence: CASSFTGELFF.

This chain uses TRBV7-2 with TRBJ1-5; D gene unclear. The CDR3 sequence is 13 residues long. V was clipped by 4 bases and J by 5 bases, with 9 bases between them. Looked up from germline, CDR1 is SGHTA and CDR2 is FQGNSA. DNA of the CDR3: TGTGCCAGCAGCTCCGTTCTTTATCAGCCCCAGCATTTT. Its protein is CASSSVLYQPQHF.

A single count supports this clone. This chain connects TRBV6-6 to TRBJ2-1; D ambiguous. With 2 bases removed from V and 4 bases from J, the gap between germline ends came to 15 bases. CDR1 is MNHNY, CDR2 SVGAGI, per germline (reference sequence). The CDR3 loop spans 16 amino acids. CDR3 region: CASSYLLTDFYNEQFF. The CDR3 DNA sequence: TGTGCCAGCAGTTACCTCCTTACCGACTTTTACAATGAGCAGTTCTTC.

CDR3 residues: CAWSAGTTTDTQYF. Written as DNA, the CDR3 is TGTGCCTGGAGTGCAGGGACTACCACAGATACGCAGTATTTT. The chain recombines TRBV30 with TRBJ2-3, with 7 bases identical to TRBD2. Trimming took 1 base from V and 2 from J; bases not matched to a gene: 3. CDR3 size: 14 residues. Germline CDR1 is GTSNPN and CDR2 is SVGIG (reference sequence).

V usage is TRBV19 and J usage is TRBJ1-2, with 7 bases lining up with TRBD1. J was trimmed by 4 bases and V by 1 base; bases with no gene match: 6. CDR1 LNHDA and CDR2 SQIVND come from the germline V gene (reference sequence). The CDR3 spans 15 residues. The CDR3 DNA is TGTGCCAGTAGTATAGCAGCAGGGGGGAGCTATGGCTACACCTTC. It specifies CASSIAAGGSYGYTF. Looking up the rest from reference TRBV19 and TRBJ1-2 gives the full variable domain: DGGITQSPKYLFRKEGQNVTLSCEQNLNHDAMYWYRQDPGQGLRLIYYSQIVNDFQKGDIAEGYSVSREKKESFPLTVTSAQKNPTAFYLCASSIAAGGSYGYTFGSGTRLTVV.